The clone carrying this TCR beta chain appeared a single time. Its antigen is unidentified. These data come from a study of cytomegalovirus exposure and HLA in healthy donors. The CDR3 has 17 residues. Per the germline V gene, CDR1 is GTSNPN and CDR2 is SVGIG (reference sequence). Unmatched junction bases numbered 18, after V lost 5 bases and J lost 3 bases. 13 Jbeta primers and 60 Vbeta primers were used for the PCR. TCRdb keeps only in-frame clones here, not all; method: immunoSEQ multiplex PCR. The sample consists of about 160,000 clones, roughly 80% of them appearing once. Study-level findings and limits: Some highly shared sequence variants likely arose as a pipeline artifact. Fewer N-insertions (relative to the approximately 700-donor mean) were reportedly seen in an Asian-associated ancestry cluster in a later analysis.

Sequences were obtained from PBMCs. The V and J genes are TRBV30 and TRBJ1-2; 7 bases map to TRBD1. This receptor was obtained from a male donor in good health and CMV-seropositive. The CDR3 DNA reads as TGTGCCTGGGGGGGGACAGTTCGTTTGTTGGGGGACTATGGCTACACCTTC. This encodes CAWGGTVRLLGDYGYTF.